The 23 T cell receptor beta chains given below trace back to one sample, sequenced in a study of human T cells and chemical hapten exposure. TCRdb analysed the RACE reads with MiXCR anew, one entry per CDR3 protein. This sample has fewer than 200,000 distinct CDR3 sequences; about 20% occur once, and the top ten carry approximately 6.4%. Time point specified: patch test 1, 2 weeks after DPC sensitization. As to treatment: therapeutic diphenylcyclopropenone sensitization with weekly scalp DPC. This material consisted of whole blood, taken in connection with sensitization to the hapten diphenylcyclopropenone (DPC). These receptors were collected from a woman aged 45-59 years with alopecia areata. Some clones in this sample may be carry-over from other donors' samples.

This clonotype turned up a few times. The chain is built from TRBV4-1 and TRBJ2-1; 8 bases line up with TRBD2. CDR3 length: 16 amino acids. The V gene's germline CDR1 is MGHRA and CDR2 YSYEKL. The junction had 11 bases not matched to a gene; V was cut back by 0 bases and J by 10 bases. In nucleotides, the CDR3 is TGCGCCAGCAGCCAAGATATAGTCGGGGGGGGTAAGGAGCAGTTCTTC. Translating it yields CASSQDIVGGGKEQFF.

The sample holds many counts of this clonotype. For the CDR3, the DNA is TGTGCCAGCAGTACGGGACTGAATAATTCACCCCTCCACTTT. Its protein is CASSTGLNNSPLHF. The V and J genes are TRBV7-3 and TRBJ1-6, with D maybe TRBD1 (5 bases). V lost 6 bases and J lost 5, with 11 bases in between. This CDR3 contains 14 residues. The germline gives CDR1 SGHTA, CDR2 FQGTGA.

This chain connects TRBV19 to TRBJ2-2; D ambiguous. The CDR3 is made up of 15 amino acids. Germline V gene lookup returns CDR1 LNHDA and CDR2 SQIVND (reference sequence). V was pared by 2 bases and J by 5 bases, with 12 bases between. The CDR3, as DNA: TGTGCCAGTAGTATAAACGTCGTCCGGACCGGGGAGCTGTTTTTT. Protein product: CASSINVVRTGELFF.

The chain's CDR3 is CAISRRIDRGAPYGYTF. CDR3 sequence (DNA): TGTGCCATCAGTCGCCGGATAGACAGGGGGGCACCCTATGGCTACACCTTC. The genes are TRBV10-3 and TRBJ1-2, with 9 positions matching TRBD1. This CDR3 is built from 17 residues. J gave up 4 bases and V 5 bases, and 14 bases lay outside the gene matches. The germline V gene has CDR1 ENHRY and CDR2 SYGVKD.

This clonotype was picked up a small number of times. The chain carries TRBV30 and TRBJ2-3; D is unresolved. The germline V gene encodes CDR1 GTSNPN and CDR2 SVGIG (reference sequence). V lost 2 bases, J lost 3 bases, and 9 bases lay in between. The CDR3 is 13 amino acids. The CDR3 loop reads CAWSQDRTDTQYF. The CDR3 bases are TGTGCCTGGAGTCAGGATCGGACAGATACGCAGTATTTT. Looking up the rest from reference TRBV30 and TRBJ2-3 gives the full variable domain: SQTIHQWPATLVQPVGSPLSLECTVEGTSNPNLYWYRQAAGRGLQLLFYSVGIGQISSEVPQNLSASRPQDRQFILSSKKLLLSDSGFYLCAWSQDRTDTQYFGPGTRLTVL.

This rearrangement joins TRBV2 to TRBJ2-6, with 10 bases identical to TRBD1. Losses at the gene ends were 9 bases for V and 4 bases for J; bases not matched to a gene: 3. The CDR3 consists of 14 residues. Germline CDR1 SNHLY, CDR2 FYNNEI. The CDR3 nucleotides read TGTGCCAGGCGACAGGGGGCCGGGGCCAACGTCCTGACTTTC. This sequence encodes CARRQGAGANVLTF.

This clonotype was seen more than once but under ten times. The chain couples TRBV6-5 to TRBJ1-2; D gene ambiguous. Germline CDR1 and CDR2: MNHEY and SVGAGI. The CDR3 extends over 17 amino acids. Trimming stripped 2 bases from V and 0 bases from J, with 16 bases between. The CDR3 bases are TGTGCCAGCAGTTACCAGTTCAGCAGGAATACTAACTATGGCTACACCTTC. It codes for CASSYQFSRNTNYGYTF.

The CDR3: CASALSPGYEQYF. DNA of the CDR3: TGTGCTAGTGCCCTGAGCCCGGGATACGAGCAGTACTTC. The gene calls are TRBV12-5 and TRBJ2-7; a weak D match, TRBD2 (5 bases). Germline V gene sequence: CDR1 LGHNT, CDR2 FRNRAP. CDR3 length: 13 residues. The V end lost 7 bases, the J end lost 4 bases, and 14 bases lay between the germline ends.

The chain recombines TRBV5-1 with TRBJ1-1; D possibly corresponds to TRBD1 (5 bases). The V end was cut by 0 bases, the J end by 1 base, with 10 bases between. Looked up from germline, CDR1 is SGHRS and CDR2 is YFSETQ. The CDR3 contains 15 residues. CDR3 loop: CASSLETGRNTEAFF. The CDR3 DNA sequence: TGCGCCAGCAGCTTGGAGACGGGGCGGAACACTGAAGCTTTCTTT.

This chain links TRBV6-6 with TRBJ2-3; D possibly uses TRBD1 or TRBD2 (5 bases each). V was shortened by 5 bases and J by 3 bases, with 18 bases between the two germline ends. This CDR3 is 16 amino acids long. Germline CDR1 reads MNHNY; CDR2 reads SVGAGI (reference sequence). The CDR3 loop reads CASSPRDGRGTDTQYF. CDR3 nucleotide sequence: TGTGCCAGCAGTCCCAGGGACGGCCGCGGTACAGATACGCAGTATTTT.

This clonotype was counted once. This chain joins TRBV5-1 and TRBJ1-2, with unresolved D. Deletions cut 0 bases from V and 2 bases from J, with 8 bases between. The CDR3 is 14 amino acids. Per the germline V gene, CDR1 is SGHRS and CDR2 is YFSETQ. DNA of the CDR3: TGCGCCAGCAGCTTGGGGGCGAAGAACTATGGCTACACCTTC. Amino acids: CASSLGAKNYGYTF.

This clonotype has just a few counts. The rearrangement uses TRBV29-1 and TRBJ2-3, with 9 nucleotides matching TRBD2. The germline V gene has CDR1 SQVTM and CDR2 ANQGSEA. The CDR3 is 13 residues long. V was pared by 5 bases and J by 1 base, with 1 base of the junction left unmatched. Here the CDR3 reads CSVSSGGTDTQYF. The DNA for the CDR3 is TGCAGCGTTTCTAGCGGGGGCACAGATACGCAGTATTTT.

This chain connects TRBV7-9 to TRBJ2-2; D is unresolved. The CDR3 is 14 residues long. Germline CDR1 SEHNR, CDR2 FQNEAQ (reference sequence). The V gene lost 5 bases and the J gene lost 6 bases, with 13 bases spanning the gap. The CDR3 loop is CASSPPSASGELFF. In DNA, the CDR3 is TGTGCCAGCAGCCCCCCATCGGCCTCCGGGGAGCTGTTTTTT.

This chain joins TRBV10-1 and TRBJ2-1, with TRBD1 matching 9 bases. The V segment lost 8 bases and the J segment 8 bases; nucleotides outside the gene matches: 16. The CDR3 is made up of 16 amino acids. Germline V lookup: CDR1 WNHNN, CDR2 SYGVQD (reference sequence). The CDR3 bases are TGCGCCAGCTCGACCGCCGGGACAGGGTTTTGGGATGAGCAGTTCTTC. This encodes CASSTAGTGFWDEQFF.

This clonotype was observed a handful of times. The chain is built from TRBV9 and TRBJ2-5; D might be TRBD1 or TRBD2, each matching 5 bases. Trimming removed 4 bases at V and 3 bases at J, with 13 bases between. Germline-derived CDR1 and CDR2 are SGDLS and YYNGEE. This CDR3 contains 14 residues. CDR3 loop: CASSTPGPEETQYF. The DNA of the CDR3 is TGTGCCAGCAGCACCCCGGGACCCGAAGAGACCCAGTACTTC.

This clonotype turned up a few times. The chain joins TRBV20-1 to TRBJ1-2; D is unclear. Between the trimmed V and J ends, which lost 1 base and 2 bases, there was a span of 8 bases. The CDR3 covers 13 residues. The V gene's germline CDR1 is DFQATT and CDR2 SNEGSKA (reference sequence). CDR3 bases: TGCAGTGCTAGAGGAGGGTACAACTATGGCTACACCTTC. Amino acid sequence: CSARGGYNYGYTF.

This clonotype appeared many times. This chain links TRBV27 with TRBJ1-5; 7 positions agree with TRBD1. Germline V gene data show CDR1 as MNHEY and CDR2 as SMNVEV (reference sequence). V dropped 5 bases and J dropped 3; count of bases not matched to a gene: 4. The CDR3 extends over 14 amino acids. In nucleotides, the CDR3 is TGTGCCAGCAGTCGGACAGGCCCCAATCAGCCCCAGCATTTT. This sequence encodes CASSRTGPNQPQHF.

This clonotype was observed a few times. This chain links TRBV11-3 with TRBJ2-3; tentative D call: TRBD2 (6 bases). V gave up 5 bases and J gave up 6 bases, with 15 bases separating them. The length of the CDR3 is 14 residues. Germline V CDR1 and CDR2: SGHNT, YENEEA. CDR3 sequence (DNA): TGTGCCAGCAGCCGCACCGGCGGGGTTGATACGCAGTATTTT. Translating gives CASSRTGGVDTQYF.

This clonotype was seen more than once but under ten times. This chain joins TRBV5-1 and TRBJ1-1, with a possible D match to TRBD1 (6 bases). The V end lost 4 bases, the J end lost 2 bases, and 15 bases lay between the germline ends. Per the germline V gene, CDR1 is SGHRS and CDR2 is YFSETQ. CDR3 size: 15 residues. The chain's CDR3 is CASSLEGDINTEAFF. In DNA form, the CDR3 reads TGCGCCAGCAGCCTCGAAGGGGACATTAACACTGAAGCTTTCTTT.

The rearrangement joins TRBV9 to TRBJ2-1; TRBD2 matches 8 bases. CDR3 size: 14 residues. In germline, CDR1 is SGDLS, CDR2 YYNGEE. With V trimmed by 0 bases and J by 8 bases, 4 bases remained unmatched. CDR3 coding DNA: TGTGCCAGCAGCGTAGCGGGAGGGCCGGATGAGCAGTTCTTC. Encoded protein: CASSVAGGPDEQFF. Using reference TRBV9 and TRBJ2-1 for the parts outside the CDR3, the full variable domain is DSGVTQTPKHLITATGQRVTLRCSPRSGDLSVYWYQQSLDQGLQFLIQYYNGEERAKGNILERFSAQQFPDLHSELNLSSLELGDSALYFCASSVAGGPDEQFFGPGTRLTVL.

J is TRBJ2-2 and V is TRBV7-2; the D is unclear. V was cut by 5 bases and J by 1 base, with 8 bases left in between. CDR1 is SGHTA, CDR2 FQGNSA, per germline. The length of the CDR3 is 14 residues. In DNA form, the CDR3 reads TGTGCCAGCAGCCCGCGAAGGAACACCGGGGAGCTGTTTTTT. It codes for CASSPRRNTGELFF.

This clonotype was seen repeatedly, ten times or more. The chain has TRBV27 and TRBJ2-1, with 8 bases matching TRBD2. Germline trimming cut 2 bases from V and 4 bases from J; bases unmatched to any gene: 4. The V gene's germline CDR1 is MNHEY and CDR2 SMNVEV (reference sequence). The CDR3 totals 15 residues. The CDR3, as DNA: TGTGCCAGCAGTTTAGGAGCGGGGGTATACAATGAGCAGTTCTTC. Translation gives CASSLGAGVYNEQFF.

The gene calls are TRBV7-6 and TRBJ1-3, with D hard to call. The CDR3 sequence is 16 residues long. Deletions cut 0 bases from V and 0 bases from J, with 9 bases between. Germline CDR1 reads SGHVS; CDR2 reads FNYEAQ. CDR3 protein: CASSLAVTSSGNTIYF. In DNA form, the CDR3 reads TGTGCCAGCAGCTTAGCGGTCACAAGCTCTGGAAACACCATATATTTT.